Presented here are 7 T cell receptor beta chains from one specimen sequenced in a study of blood T cell repertoires in COVID-19. Libraries were prepared by immunoSEQ multiplex PCR; TCRdb keeps only in-frame clonotypes and omits some of them. The table includes around 300,000 clones, 75% to 95% detected once. Specimen: PBMCs or T cells enriched from blood (not recorded which). The receptors were sampled from a woman aged 25-40 years who had recovered from COVID-19.

This chain joins TRBV19 and TRBJ1-5, with 8 nucleotides matching TRBD1. Looked up from germline, CDR1 is LNHDA and CDR2 is SQIVND (reference sequence). The CDR3 is made up of 14 amino acids. V dropped 6 bases and J dropped 5; count of bases not matched to a gene: 6. Written as DNA, the CDR3 is TGTGCCAGTAGCCCCGACAGGGGCGATCAGCCCCAGCATTTT. Protein sequence: CASSPDRGDQPQHF.

The chain links TRBV20-1 to TRBJ2-3; D gene ambiguous. The germline CDR1 and CDR2 sequences are DFQATT and SNEGSKA (reference sequence). This CDR3 spans 15 amino acids. V was clipped by 3 bases and J by 0 bases, with 13 bases between them. For the CDR3, the DNA is TGCAGTGCTAGTCCAGTATCACATAGCACAGATACGCAGTATTTT. This gives the protein CSASPVSHSTDTQYF.

The CDR3 nucleotides read TGCGCCAGCAGCGGGGAGCCTGGCGGGGAGCTGTTTTTT. Residues: CASSGEPGGELFF. The chain employs TRBV5-1 and TRBJ2-2; a weak D match, TRBD2 (5 bases). The CDR3 length is 13 residues. Trimming removed 4 bases at V and 7 bases at J, with 11 bases between. The germline gives CDR1 SGHRS, CDR2 YFSETQ.

This chain links TRBV19 with TRBJ2-1; 11 nucleotides line up with TRBD2. V was clipped by 8 bases and J by 4 bases; unmatched bases: 10. Germline-derived CDR1 and CDR2 are LNHDA and SQIVND (reference sequence). The CDR3 totals 16 residues. CDR3 nucleotide sequence: TGTGCCAGTCATCCCGGGACTAGCGGCCAGTACAATGAGCAGTTCTTC. Protein product: CASHPGTSGQYNEQFF.

V is TRBV27 and J is TRBJ2-7, with a weak D call TRBD1 (7 bases). Germline-derived CDR1 and CDR2 are MNHEY and SMNVEV (reference sequence). CDR3 length equals 13 residues. V gave up 4 bases and J gave up 5 bases, with 12 bases separating them. The CDR3 DNA reads as TGTGCCAGCAGTTGGCAGGGGGGAAACGAGCAGTACTTC. This encodes CASSWQGGNEQYF.

This clone showed up just once. This chain joins TRBV4-3 and TRBJ1-3; D gene unclear. V lost 0 bases and J lost 4, with 10 bases in between. The CDR3 loop spans 15 amino acids. Germline V gives CDR1 LGHNA, CDR2 YSLEER. In DNA, the CDR3 is TGCGCCAGCAGCCAAGACTGGGGAGGCGGAAACACCATATATTTT. Translated: CASSQDWGGGNTIYF.

In this sample, this clone turned up once. The chain has TRBV2 and TRBJ2-5; 8 bases fit TRBD1. CDR3 size: 14 residues. V lost 3 bases to trimming and J lost 1 base; unmatched junction nucleotides: 1. The germline V gene encodes CDR1 SNHLY and CDR2 FYNNEI. This CDR3 reads CASSEDRAQETQYF. The CDR3 nucleotides are TGTGCCAGCAGTGAGGACAGGGCCCAAGAGACCCAGTACTTC.